The present T cell receptor beta chain was sequenced within a study of OX40 agonist ivuxolimab in advanced cancers. Sequenced by immunoSEQ multiplex PCR; TCRdb stores in-frame clones only, minus some. This sample has 20,000 to 25,000 clones, with around 79% found just once. In the case of this clone: Its antigen remains unidentified.

This CDR3 is built from 16 residues. Germline CDR1 reads SNHLY; CDR2 reads FYNNEI. Trimming cost V 2 bases and J 2 bases, with 14 bases left between them. Study findings and constraints: The study found that CD8+ T cells averaged more expanded clones than CD4+.

This chain links TRBV2 with TRBJ2-3; unclear D gene. This TCR derives from an adult with an advanced solid tumor such as melanoma, head and neck, liver or kidney cancer. The sample here was CD4+ or CD8+ T cells sorted from blood, taken in a trial of the OX40 agonist ivuxolimab. The CDR3 sequence is CASSEFQSAATDTQYF. CDR3 coding DNA: TGTGCCAGCAGTGAATTCCAATCCGCTGCCACAGATACGCAGTATTTT.